In its sample, the clone carrying this T cell receptor beta chain was seen many times. A single run covered 15-18 subjects with over 190 million TCR-beta sequences. TCRdb redid the calling of the 5' RACE reads with MiXCR, one entry per CDR3 protein. The table has tens of thousands of distinct CDR3 sequences, 2.6% seen once. Germline loops: CDR1 SGHKS, CDR2 YYEKEE (reference sequence). V lost 3 bases and J 5 bases, leaving 5 bases between the germline ends. The CDR3 totals 12 residues. The source of the sample is a study of neurological immune-mediated disorders. The receptor's source is a woman aged 30 to 39 with multiple sclerosis. The sequenced sample was PBMCs. The genes are TRBV5-5 and TRBJ2-2; the D is unclear. CDR3 protein: CASSSRTGELFF. CDR3 coding DNA: TGTGCCAGCAGCTCCCGTACCGGGGAGCTGTTTTTT.